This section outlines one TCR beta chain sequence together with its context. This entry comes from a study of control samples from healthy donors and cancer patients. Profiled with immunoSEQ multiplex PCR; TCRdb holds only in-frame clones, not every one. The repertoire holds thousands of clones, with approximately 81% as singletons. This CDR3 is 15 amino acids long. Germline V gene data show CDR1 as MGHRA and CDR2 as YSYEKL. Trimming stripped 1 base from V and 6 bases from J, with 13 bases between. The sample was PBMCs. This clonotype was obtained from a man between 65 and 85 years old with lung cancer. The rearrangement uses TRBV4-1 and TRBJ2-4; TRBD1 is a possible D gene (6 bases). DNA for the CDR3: TGCGCCAGCAGCCAAGGAGGGGTGGGGGCAAACATTCAGTACTTC. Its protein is CASSQGGVGANIQYF.